This T cell receptor (beta chain) emerged from a study of CXCR3-negative and CXCR3-positive naive CD8 T cells. Comment on this clonotype: The antigen remains unidentified.

The CDR3 is 17 residues long. Germline V gene data show CDR1 as SQVTM and CDR2 as ANQGSEA. All CD8+ T cell subsets were sorted in triplicate at 300,000 cells each. Naive CD8+ T cells had a CD45RO-CCR7+CD27+CD95- phenotype. It was by 5' RACE with UMI labels that the TRB cDNA libraries were prepared. TCRdb re-called the 5' RACE reads; one entry per CDR3 protein, DNA not given. The repertoire shows over 8,000 distinct CDR3 sequences; the top ten hold 1.1%. Study findings and constraints: When CXCR3-positive naive cells were set against CXCR3-negative naive cells, the former had more hydrophobic TRB CDR3s. The study found that naive CXCR3-negative and CXCR3-positive cells shared TRBV-TRBJ usage, while memory cells differed.

The chain couples TRBV29-1 to TRBJ2-1; TCRdb's assignment of TRBD1 cannot be checked, as there is no DNA. The clonotype was recovered from a human donor in good health. Some clones in this sample may be carry-over from other donors' samples. Sequenced sample: naive CXCR3- CD8+ T cells from blood. Subset denoted: CD45RO-CCR7+CD27+CD95- naive CD8+ T cells lacking CXCR3 (TNR3-). The CDR3: CSVEKAQQGGSYNEQFF.